The next 2 T cell receptor beta chains were all read from a single sample in a study of human T cells and chemical hapten exposure. Stated time point: patch test 1, 2 weeks after DPC sensitization. Documented treatment: therapeutic diphenylcyclopropenone sensitization with weekly scalp DPC. MiXCR was run by TCRdb on the RACE reads, yielding one entry per CDR3 protein. This table holds some 87,000 distinct CDR3 sequences, 10% found once. Specimen: whole blood, collected in connection with sensitization to the hapten diphenylcyclopropenone (DPC). All receptors derive from a woman aged 45 to 65 with alopecia areata. Some clones in this sample may be carry-over from other donors' samples.

This clonotype was observed at least ten times. This chain uses TRBV20-1 with TRBJ1-6; D not resolved. The germline V gene has CDR1 DFQATT and CDR2 SNEGSKA (reference sequence). Trimming removed 0 bases from V and 1 base from J, with 10 bases in between. The CDR3 has 16 residues. The CDR3 protein is CSARDRRGSYNSPLHF. The CDR3, as DNA: TGCAGTGCTAGAGATCGGCGCGGATCCTATAATTCACCCCTCCACTTT.

This clonotype showed up just a few times. The chain couples TRBV29-1 to TRBJ2-7, with 8 bases matching TRBD1. J gave up 2 bases and V 6 bases, and 3 bases lay outside the gene matches. The CDR3 is 12 residues long. Germline V gene data show CDR1 as SQVTM and CDR2 as ANQGSEA. DNA of the CDR3: TGCAGCGTCCGGACAGGGCCCTACGAGCAGTACTTC. Protein: CSVRTGPYEQYF.